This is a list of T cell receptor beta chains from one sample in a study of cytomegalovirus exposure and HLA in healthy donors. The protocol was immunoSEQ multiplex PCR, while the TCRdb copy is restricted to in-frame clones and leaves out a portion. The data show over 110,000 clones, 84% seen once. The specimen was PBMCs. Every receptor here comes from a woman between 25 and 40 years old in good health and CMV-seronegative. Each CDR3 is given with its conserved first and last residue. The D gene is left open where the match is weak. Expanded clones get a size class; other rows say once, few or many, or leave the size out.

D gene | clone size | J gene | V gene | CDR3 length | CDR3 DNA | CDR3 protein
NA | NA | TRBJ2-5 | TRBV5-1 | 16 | TGCGCCAGCAGCTTGGAGGGCAGGGGACGGCAAGAGACCCAGTACTTC | CASSLEGRGRQETQYF
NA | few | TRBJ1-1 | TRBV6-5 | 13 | TGTGCCAGCCGAGCGCAAGGAGGCACTGAAGCTTTCTTT | CASRAQGGTEAFF
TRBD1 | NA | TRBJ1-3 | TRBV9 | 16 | TGTGCCAGCAGCGCCGGGGACAGCCTCTCTGGAAACACCATATATTTT | CASSAGDSLSGNTIYF
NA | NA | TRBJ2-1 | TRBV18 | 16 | TGTGCCAGCTCACCAATTTCCGGGGGGCCTTTGAATGAGCAGTTCTTC | CASSPISGGPLNEQFF
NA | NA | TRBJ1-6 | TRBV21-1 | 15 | TGTGCCAGCAGCAGGCCGAAGTGGTACCCCTCACCCCTCCACTTT | CASSRPKWYPSPLHF
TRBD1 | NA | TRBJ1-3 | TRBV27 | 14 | TGTGCCAGCAGTCTCAGGGGGAACAGAAACACCATATATTTT | CASSLRGNRNTIYF
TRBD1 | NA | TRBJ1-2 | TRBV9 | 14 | TGTGCCAGCAGCGACGAGGGACAGAACTATGGCTACACCTTC | CASSDEGQNYGYTF
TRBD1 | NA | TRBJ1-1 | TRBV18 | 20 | TGTGCCAGCTCACCACAGGCAGTCCGGCAGGGGGCGGTCATGAACACTGAAGCTTTCTTT | CASSPQAVRQGAVMNTEAFF
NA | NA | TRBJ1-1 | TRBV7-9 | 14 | TGTGCCAGCAGCGAGACCCCACAGAATCTCGAAGCTTTCTTT | CASSETPQNLEAFF
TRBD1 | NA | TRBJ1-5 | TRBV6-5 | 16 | TGTGCCAGCAGTTCCACGGACAGGGGAACGGGTCAGCCCCAGCATTTT | CASSSTDRGTGQPQHF
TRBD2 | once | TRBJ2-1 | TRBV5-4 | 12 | TGTGCCAGCAGCCAACGGGGGGATGAGCAGTTCTTC | CASSQRGDEQFF
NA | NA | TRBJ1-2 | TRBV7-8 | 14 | TGTGCCAGCAGTCATCGGACAATTCTCTATGGCTACACCTTC | CASSHRTILYGYTF
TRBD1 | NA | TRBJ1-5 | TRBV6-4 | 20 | TGTGCCAGCGTTACGTTTCCGGGACAGCTTCGCGAGAGGGGCAATCAGCCCCAGCATTTT | CASVTFPGQLRERGNQPQHF
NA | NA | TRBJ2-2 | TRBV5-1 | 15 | TGCGCCAGCAGCCGAGAGTCGTCTGTAACCGGGGAGCTGTTTTTT | CASSRESSVTGELFF
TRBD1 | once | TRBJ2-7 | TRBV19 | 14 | TGTGCCAGTAGCAGTATCGGGACAGGGGGCAAGCAGTACTTC | CASSSIGTGGKQYF
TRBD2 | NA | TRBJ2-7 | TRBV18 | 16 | TGTGCCAGCTCTCGGTTGGCTCCGGGACTAGCCTACGAGCAGTACTTC | CASSRLAPGLAYEQYF
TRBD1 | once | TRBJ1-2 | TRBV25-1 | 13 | TGTGCCAGCCAGATGACAGGGGGCTATGGCTACACCTTC | CASQMTGGYGYTF
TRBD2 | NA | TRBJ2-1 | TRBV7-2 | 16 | TGTGCCAGCAGCTTATGGGGGACTAGCGGGGGTGATGAGCAGTTCTTC | CASSLWGTSGGDEQFF
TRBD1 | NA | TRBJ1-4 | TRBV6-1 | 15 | TGTGCCAGCAAGAAACAGGGGGTCGCAAGCGAAAAACTGTTTTTT | CASKKQGVASEKLFF
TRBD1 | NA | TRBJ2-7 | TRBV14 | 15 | TGTGCCAGCAGCCAACTATCGGGGACAGGGTTCGAGCAGTACTTC | CASSQLSGTGFEQYF
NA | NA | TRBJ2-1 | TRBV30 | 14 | TGTGCCTTAAGGGGGGGGAGTCCCTACAATGAGCAGTTCTTC | CALRGGSPYNEQFF
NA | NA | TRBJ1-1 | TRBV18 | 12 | TGTGCCAGCTCACCGGGGCTGGATGAGGCTTTCTTT | CASSPGLDEAFF
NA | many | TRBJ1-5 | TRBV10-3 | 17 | TGTGCCATCAGTGAGTCGGGCAGGGGTCATAGCAATCAGCCCCAGCATTTT | CAISESGRGHSNQPQHF
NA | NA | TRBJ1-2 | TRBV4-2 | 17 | TGTGCCAGCAGCCCGGCCACAGGGTCTGGGATTAACTATGGCTACACCTTC | CASSPATGSGINYGYTF
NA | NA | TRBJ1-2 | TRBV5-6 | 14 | TGTGCCAGCAGCTTGGGTTGGCAGGGCTATGGCTACACCTTC | CASSLGWQGYGYTF
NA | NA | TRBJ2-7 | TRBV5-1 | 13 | TGCGCCAGCAGCCCACTCTCCTCCTACGAGCAGTACTTC | CASSPLSSYEQYF
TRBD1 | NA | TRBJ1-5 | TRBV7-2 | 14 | TGTGCCAGCAGCCGGACAGGGACCAATCAGCCCCAGCATTTT | CASSRTGTNQPQHF
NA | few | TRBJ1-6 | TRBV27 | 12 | TGTGCCAGCAGTTTCTTTAGTTCACCCCTCCACTTT | CASSFFSSPLHF
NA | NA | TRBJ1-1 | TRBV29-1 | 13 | TGCAGCGTTGAGGGACACTCGAACACTGAAGCTTTCTTT | CSVEGHSNTEAFF
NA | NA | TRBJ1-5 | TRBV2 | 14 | TGTGCCAGCAGTGAAACACAGAGCAATCAGCCCCAGCATTTT | CASSETQSNQPQHF
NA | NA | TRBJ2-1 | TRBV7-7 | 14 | TGTGCCAGCAGCTTAGCGGCCCCCGAGGATGAGCAGTTCTTC | CASSLAAPEDEQFF
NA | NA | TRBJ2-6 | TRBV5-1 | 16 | TGCGCCAGCAGCTTGGACGCGGCGGGCGGGGCCAACGTCCTGACTTTC | CASSLDAAGGANVLTF
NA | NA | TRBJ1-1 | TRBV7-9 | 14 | TGTGCCAGCAGCTTAGCGGCAATGAACACTGAAGCTTTCTTT | CASSLAAMNTEAFF
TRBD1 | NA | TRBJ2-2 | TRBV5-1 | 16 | TGCGCCAGCAGCTTGGGACCGGACAGGATTTCCGGGGAGCTGTTTTTT | CASSLGPDRISGELFF
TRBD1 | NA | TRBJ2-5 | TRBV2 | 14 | TGTGCCAGCAGTGGAGACAGGGTGGCGGAGACCCAGTACTTC | CASSGDRVAETQYF
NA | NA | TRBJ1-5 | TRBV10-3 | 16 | TGTGCCATCAGTGAGAGGGTCTTAACAGGGAATCAGCCCCAGCATTTT | CAISERVLTGNQPQHF
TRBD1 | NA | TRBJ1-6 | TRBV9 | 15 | TGTGCCAGCAGCGTACGGGACAGAAATAATTCACCCCTCCACTTT | CASSVRDRNNSPLHF
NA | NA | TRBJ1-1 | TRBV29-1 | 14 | TGCAGCGTTGAAGTTGTCAGGAGGAGCACTGAAGCTTTCTTT | CSVEVVRRSTEAFF
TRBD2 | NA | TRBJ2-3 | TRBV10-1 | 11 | TGCCCCGTCCACACGGGGGGGCTTTGGTATTTT | CPVHTGGLWYF
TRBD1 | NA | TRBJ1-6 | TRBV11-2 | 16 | TGTGCCAGCAGCTTAGCGGAGGGGGCCCAGAGCTCACCCCTCCACTTT | CASSLAEGAQSSPLHF
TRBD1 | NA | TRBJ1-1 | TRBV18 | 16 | TGTGCCAGCTCACACCGGGACAGGGGTTGGAGACGGGAAGCTTTCTTT | CASSHRDRGWRREAFF
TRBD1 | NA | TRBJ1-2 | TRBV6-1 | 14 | TGTGCCAGCATTATCGGGACAGGTCACTATGGCTACACCTTC | CASIIGTGHYGYTF
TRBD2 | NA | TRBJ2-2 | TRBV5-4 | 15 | TGTGCCAGCAGCTTGGGGACTAGGAACACCGGGGAGCTGTTTTTT | CASSLGTRNTGELFF
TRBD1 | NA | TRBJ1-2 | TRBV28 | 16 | TGTGCCAGCCGTACTTTCCGGACAGGGGGACGGTATGGCTACACCTTC | CASRTFRTGGRYGYTF
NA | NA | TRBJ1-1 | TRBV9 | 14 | TGTGCCAGCAGCGTGAACAGTCTGAACACTGAAGCTTTCTTT | CASSVNSLNTEAFF
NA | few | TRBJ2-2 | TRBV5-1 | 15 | TGCGCCAGCAACACGGGAGCTCTGGCGACCGGGGAGCTGTTTTTT | CASNTGALATGELFF
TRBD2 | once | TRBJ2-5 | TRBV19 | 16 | TGTGCCAGTAGTATATGGTCTAGCGGGGGGCAAGAGACCCAGTACTTC | CASSIWSSGGQETQYF
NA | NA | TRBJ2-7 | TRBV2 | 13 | TGTGCCACACTACTGGGTCCTAACTACGAGCAGTACTTC | CATLLGPNYEQYF
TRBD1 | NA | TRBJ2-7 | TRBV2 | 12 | TGTGCCAGCGGTAAGACAGGGGAGGAGCAGTACTTC | CASGKTGEEQYF
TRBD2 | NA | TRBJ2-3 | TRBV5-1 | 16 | TGCGCCAGCAGCCACGGACTAGCGGGGGGCACAGATACGCAGTATTTT | CASSHGLAGGTDTQYF
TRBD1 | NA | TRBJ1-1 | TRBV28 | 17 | TGTGCCAGCCGAGGGGGACAGTTACCAACCTGGGGCACTGAAGCTTTCTTT | CASRGGQLPTWGTEAFF
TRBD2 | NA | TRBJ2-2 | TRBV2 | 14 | TGTGCCAGCAAGAGCGGGGGGAACACCGGGGAGCTGTTTTTT | CASKSGGNTGELFF
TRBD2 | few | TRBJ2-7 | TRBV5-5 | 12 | TGTGCCAGCAGCGGGGAGGGGAGCGAGCAGTACTTC | CASSGEGSEQYF
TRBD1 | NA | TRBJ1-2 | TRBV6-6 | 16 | TGTGCCAGCAGTTACTCTGCCGGGACAGGGGGTGGTGGCTACACCTTC | CASSYSAGTGGGGYTF
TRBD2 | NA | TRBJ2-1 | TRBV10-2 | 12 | TGCGCTAGCGGGGGGGCGTACAATGAGCAGTTCTTC | CASGGAYNEQFF
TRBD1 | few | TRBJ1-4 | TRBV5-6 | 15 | TGTGCCAGCAGCTTACGGACAGGGTCTAATGAAAAACTGTTTTTT | CASSLRTGSNEKLFF
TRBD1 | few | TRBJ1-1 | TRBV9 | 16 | TGTGCCAGCAGCGTATCAGGGGGAAGCATGAACACTGAAGCTTTCTTT | CASSVSGGSMNTEAFF
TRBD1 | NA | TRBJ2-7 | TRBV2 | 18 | TGTGCCAGCAGTAAAAGAAACCCTGGACAGGGGAGCGCCTACGAGCAGTACTTC | CASSKRNPGQGSAYEQYF
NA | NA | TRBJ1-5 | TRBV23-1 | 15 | TGCGCCAGCAGTCAAGGGACACCTAGCAATCAGCCCCAGCATTTT | CASSQGTPSNQPQHF
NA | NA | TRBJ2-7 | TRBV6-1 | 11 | TGTGCCAGCAGTGAACCTTACGAGCAGTACTTC | CASSEPYEQYF